This entry is about one T cell receptor (beta chain). The source of the sample is a study of blood T cell repertoires in COVID-19. Study details: Samples of COVID-19 (acute and convalescent) were obtained from the United States, Italy and Spain.

The ends were cut back, 5 bases at V and 2 bases at J, with 7 bases in the middle. This CDR3 has 13 amino acids. Authors' data handling: Reference gene primer amplification gave nucleated cell count estimates. Profiling relied on immunoSEQ multiplex PCR, and the TCRdb table lists in-frame clones only, not all of them. Clone size and V and J calls were adopted from that table, with D and trimming inferred from the DNA. The sample carries under 150,000 clones, 75% to 90% recorded once. This TCR was sampled from a woman aged 45-65 years with acute or convalescent COVID-19. The chain links TRBV12-3 or TRBV12-4 to TRBJ1-5; TRBD1 might be the D (6 bases). The specimen was peripheral blood. The CDR3 DNA is TGTGCCAGCAGTCGACAGGGCAATCAGCCCCAGCATTTT. Translation gives CASSRQGNQPQHF.